The T cell receptor (beta chain) described here comes from a study of blood T cells in healthy people across ages. Together with a sample-barcoded 5' primer, a J-beta primer mix was included in a second PCR lasting about 6 to 12 cycles. TCRdb called the 5' RACE reads again in MiXCR, with one record for every CDR3 protein. The data show fewer than 750,000 distinct CDR3 sequences, with over 40% seen just once and about 14% held by the top ten. Samples each yielded at least 5 micrograms of total RNA. The V end was cut by 3 bases, the J end by 5 bases, with 7 bases between. This CDR3 is 13 amino acids long. This clonotype was found a few times.

The source of this sequence is a woman older than 75 in good health. This rearrangement joins TRBV12-3 or TRBV12-4 to TRBJ2-2, with D unresolved. Sequencing was performed on blood. The CDR3 coding sequence is TGTGCCAGCAGTTTGAGCAGGACCGGGGAGCTGTTTTTT. This encodes CASSLSRTGELFF.